The 8 T cell receptor beta chains below all came from one sample that was sequenced in a study of OX40 agonist ivuxolimab in advanced cancers. Assay used: immunoSEQ multiplex PCR; TCRdb lists only in-frame clones, some missing. This table has 70,000 or so clones, about 89% appearing once. The input for sequencing was CD4+ or CD8+ T cells sorted from blood, taken in a trial of the OX40 agonist ivuxolimab. All receptors derive from an adult with an advanced solid tumor such as melanoma, head and neck, liver or kidney cancer.

The chain uses TRBV6-4 and TRBJ2-3, with 7 bases fitting TRBD2. Germline lookup yields CDR1 MRHNA and CDR2 SNTAGT. Germline trimming cut 6 bases from V and 0 bases from J; bases unmatched to any gene: 6. The CDR3 length is 15 residues. The CDR3 sequence is CASRQLASSTDTQYF. The CDR3 DNA is TGTGCCAGCAGGCAACTAGCGTCTAGCACAGATACGCAGTATTTT.

This clone occurred once. The chain has TRBV14 and TRBJ2-4; D is perhaps TRBD2 (6 bases). The V gene's germline CDR1 is SGHDN and CDR2 FVKESK. The CDR3 runs 16 residues. V lost 4 bases and J lost 0, with 13 bases in between. The CDR3 bases are TGTGCCAGCAGCCGTAACTACGGGGGAGCCAAAAACATTCAGTACTTC. Amino acid sequence: CASSRNYGGAKNIQYF. The full variable domain, with the rest looked up from reference TRBV14 and TRBJ2-4, is EAGVTQFPSHSVIEKGQTVTLRCDPISGHDNLYWYRRVMGKEIKFLLHFVKESKQDESGMPNNRFLAERTGGTYSTLKVQPAELEDSGVYFCASSRNYGGAKNIQYFGAGTRLSVL.

The chain has TRBV9 and TRBJ2-7; possibly TRBD2 for D (5 bases). Germline values: CDR1 SGDLS, CDR2 YYNGEE. Trimming stripped 2 bases from V and 6 bases from J, with 12 bases between. CDR3 length: 13 residues. The CDR3 nucleotides read TGTGCCAGCAGCGTGGCTATTGGAGGCGAGCAGTACTTC. Its translation is CASSVAIGGEQYF.

This clone is a singleton in its sample. The rearrangement joins TRBV10-1 to TRBJ2-7; the D gene could be TRBD1 or TRBD2 (7 bases each). Trimming pared 4 bases from V and 3 bases from J, leaving 34 bases between. The germline CDR1 and CDR2 sequences are WNHNN and SYGVQD (reference sequence). The CDR3 covers 21 residues. This CDR3 is CASSARGGLAEQRGQNYEQYF. CDR3 DNA: TGCGCCAGCAGTGCGAGGGGGGGGCTAGCGGAACAAAGGGGGCAAAACTACGAGCAGTACTTC.

The table lists this clone with a count of one. The chain uses TRBV7-8 and TRBJ1-1, with 9 bases that match TRBD1. Germline-derived CDR1 and CDR2 are SGHVS and FQNEAQ. Unmatched junction bases numbered 5, after V lost 5 bases and J lost 1 base. This CDR3 comprises 15 residues. The CDR3 DNA sequence: TGTGCCAGCAGCACCTGGACAGGGGCGAACACTGAAGCTTTCTTT. Protein product: CASSTWTGANTEAFF.

A single count supports this clone. Being one base from a much bigger clone, this may be a read error. The same CDR3 can be traced to other DNA sequences in this sample. The chain couples TRBV28 to TRBJ2-5; no firm D call. CDR1 is MDHEN, CDR2 SYDVKM, per germline. The CDR3 consists of 14 residues. The CDR3 sequence: CASSYGQDQETQYF. The DNA of the CDR3 is TGTGCCAGCTCTTATGGCCAGGACCAAGAGACTCAGTACTTC.

The rearrangement joins TRBV10-2 to TRBJ2-5, with a tentative D call TRBD2 (6 bases). The CDR3 contains 13 residues. Germline CDR1 WSHSY, CDR2 SAAADI. V was clipped by 5 bases and J by 5 bases, with 12 bases between them. As DNA, the CDR3 is TGCGCCAGCAGTCCACTCGCGGGGGAGACCCAGTACTTC. Its translation is CASSPLAGETQYF.

The V call is TRBV7-2, the J call TRBJ1-1; the D is unclear. Trimming stripped 5 bases from V and 5 bases from J, with 9 bases between. CDR3 size: 12 residues. Germline V lookup: CDR1 SGHTA, CDR2 FQGNSA. The CDR3 reads CASSQQRTEAFF. DNA of the CDR3: TGTGCCAGCAGCCAACAGAGAACTGAAGCTTTCTTT.